This T cell receptor beta chain was observed in a study of T cells in Graves' hyperthyroidism and ophthalmopathy. Overall study findings and caveats: The blood repertoire included most of the expanded thyroid clonotypes above 0.001.

Reasons for excluding patients were uncontrolled infection, other autoimmune disease, pregnancy or lactation. Diagnosing involved the use of clinical symptoms, serum thyroxine and TRAb, thyroid ultrasound and orbital computed tomography. The sample holds many counts of this clonotype. The antigen is undetermined. Researchers amplified the TCR beta CDR3 regions from RNA transcripts. The HTBI primer set was used in a first-round RT-PCR of the TCR CDR3. One entry per CDR3 protein results from TCRdb running MiXCR on the multiplex PCR reads. The sample lists fewer than 250,000 distinct CDR3 sequences; 15% to 20% were seen once. The receptor was isolated from a woman aged 18 to 35 with Graves' ophthalmopathy. Sequenced: blood.

This chain's CDR3 is CAISGTGEGEQYF. DNA for the CDR3: TGTGCCATCAGTGGGACAGGGGAGGGCGAGCAGTACTTC. The V call is TRBV10-3, the J call TRBJ2-7; 9 bases align to TRBD1. This CDR3 has 13 amino acids. Germline CDR1 ENHRY, CDR2 SYGVKD. V dropped 4 bases and J dropped 6; count of bases not matched to a gene: 4.